The 21 T cell receptor beta chains below all came from one sample that was sequenced in a study of tumor-infiltrating lymphocytes in primary liver carcinoma. With 500 to 650 ng total RNA as template and a constant-region primer, TCR beta cDNA was made. Library construction for TCR beta comprised three nested multiplex PCR rounds performed with slightly modified ARM-PCR. Use of TRBV1-TRBV30 forward primers with a C-beta reverse primer characterized the first two PCR rounds, which lasted around 9 cycles each. MiXCR, applied by TCRdb to the multiplex PCR reads, yields one record per CDR3 protein. Among roughly 40,000 distinct CDR3 sequences, more than 70% were seen once, and the ten largest hold more than 35%. Unsorted bulk tissue (roughly 20-34 mg) underwent RNA and DNA co-extraction. Sequenced sample: tumor-adjacent normal liver tissue. The receptors come from a woman younger than 45 with primary liver carcinoma and hepatitis B virus infection.

A word on this clonotype: Sequence at one end of the junction differs from germline and may be a read error. The rearrangement uses TRBV6-4 and TRBJ2-1, with 7 bases identical to TRBD2. Germline V lookup: CDR1 MRHNA, CDR2 SNTAGT. The CDR3 is 13 amino acids. CDR3 bases: TGTGCCAGCAGTGAAAATGCTAGCGGCGAGCAGATCTTC. It specifies CASSENASGEQIF.

This clonotype was found many times. The J gene is TRBJ2-7, the V gene TRBV6-1; TRBD1 agrees at 8 bases. V gave up 1 base and J gave up 1 base; unmatched junction bases: 3. From germline, CDR1 is MNHNS and CDR2 SASEGT. The CDR3 consists of 15 residues. CDR3 residues: CASSEVRTGSYEQYF. The CDR3, as DNA: TGTGCCAGCAGTGAAGTCAGGACAGGGTCCTACGAGCAGTACTTC.

CDR3 coding DNA: TGTGCCAGCAGTTTTGGGGCACTTTATAGCTACACCTTC. This translates into CASSFGALYSYTF. The V gene is TRBV12-3 or TRBV12-4, the J gene TRBJ1-2; possibly TRBD1 for D (5 bases). There are 13 residues in the CDR3. Trimming shortened V by 3 bases and J by 9 bases, and 14 bases separated the two germline ends.

This clonotype was counted only a few times. The rearrangement joins TRBV12-3 or TRBV12-4 to TRBJ2-7; D remains unclear. Trimming shortened V by 2 bases and J by 7 bases, and 15 bases separated the two germline ends. CDR3 length: 14 residues. CDR3 sequence reads: CASSLRRGSREQYF. The CDR3 DNA follows: TGTGCCAGCAGTTTACGGCGCGGCAGCAGGGAGCAGTACTTC.

At least ten counts were recorded for this clonotype. The genes are TRBV28 and TRBJ2-7; the D gene is possibly TRBD2 (5 bases). The V end was cut by 8 bases, the J end by 2 bases, with 13 bases between. CDR1 and CDR2 from the germline V gene are MDHEN and SYDVKM. This CDR3 region has 13 residues. CDR3 nucleotides: TGTGCCAGCGAGCCTGGAGGAACCTACGAGCAGTACTTC. Amino acid sequence: CASEPGGTYEQYF.

This clonotype was seen at least ten times. The chain recombines TRBV11-2 with TRBJ2-1, with TRBD2 matching over 15 bases. The V and J ends lost 9 bases and 5 bases, in that order; junction bases with no gene match: 14. The CDR3 covers 18 residues. Per the germline V gene, CDR1 is SGHAT and CDR2 is FQNNGV. The CDR3 here is CASSGTGLAGGAHNEQFF. The CDR3 bases are TGTGCCAGTAGCGGGACCGGACTAGCGGGGGGGGCCCACAATGAGCAGTTCTTC.

Regarding this clonotype: The CDR3 does not end in the conserved phenylalanine or tryptophan, so this is likely a read error. The chain is built from TRBV30 and TRBJ2-1; D unresolved. This CDR3 is 16 amino acids long. CDR1 is GTSNPN and CDR2 is SVGIG in the germline V gene (reference sequence). The CDR3 reads CAWRSAMRSSYNEQFL. The CDR3 DNA reads as TGTGCCTGGAGGTCGGCTATGCGGAGCTCCTACAATGAACAGTTCCTC.

This clonotype showed up just once. Because it lacks the conserved phenylalanine or tryptophan at the end, this CDR3 is likely a read error. This sequence joins TRBV11-2 and TRBJ2-5; D is perhaps TRBD1 or TRBD2 (7 bases each). Germline V CDR1 and CDR2: SGHAT, FQNNGV. CDR3 length equals 17 residues. The CDR3 DNA reads as TGTGCCAACAGCATAATTCCAGGGGGGGTTCACCAAGAGACCCAGTACATC. Protein sequence: CANSIIPGGVHQETQYI.

As concerns this clonotype: Here the CDR3 omits its conserved ending phenylalanine or tryptophan, so a read error is the likely source. The rearrangement uses TRBV4-1 and TRBJ2-7, with 7 nucleotides matching TRBD2. The V segment lost 4 bases and the J segment 5 bases; nucleotides outside the gene matches: 11. The germline gives CDR1 MGHRA, CDR2 YSYEKL. The CDR3 contains 15 residues. CDR3 amino acids: CASSLAGTNFHEQYL. In DNA, the CDR3 is TGCGCCAGCAGCCTAGCCGGGACTAACTTTCACGAGCAGTACCTC.

At least ten counts were recorded for this clonotype. The chain combines TRBV5-1 with TRBJ2-1; D unclear. This CDR3 comprises 17 residues. CDR1 SGHRS and CDR2 YFSETQ come from the germline V gene. V dropped 0 bases and J dropped 0 bases, with 13 bases sitting between them. CDR3 nucleotides: TGCGCCAGCAGCTTGGGGGTGGTCCCAGGCTCCTACAATGAGCAGTTCTTC. It codes for CASSLGVVPGSYNEQFF.

V gene TRBV10-3 combines with J gene TRBJ2-1, with unresolved D. This CDR3 contains 11 residues. The germline V gene encodes CDR1 ENHRY and CDR2 SYGVKD. Trimming shortened V by 6 bases and J by 4 bases, and 4 bases separated the two germline ends. The CDR3: CAIRGYNEQFF. CDR3 DNA: TGTGCCATCAGAGGGTACAATGAGCAGTTCTTC.

To note about this clonotype: No conserved phenylalanine or tryptophan ends this CDR3, so it is likely a read error. The rearrangement joins TRBV7-2 to TRBJ2-5, with 10 bases matching TRBD2. Germline-derived CDR1 and CDR2 are SGHTA and FQGNSA. V shed 3 bases and J 5 bases; nucleotides not matched to a gene: 12. The CDR3 is made up of 17 amino acids. CDR3 nucleotide sequence: TGTGCCAGCAGCTTCGGCAACTTAGCGGGAGGTGTTGAGACCCAGTACTAC. The encoded protein is CASSFGNLAGGVETQYY.

This clonotype was recorded once. This chain connects TRBV6-5 to TRBJ2-1, with D possibly called TRBD1 or TRBD2 (5 bases each). V lost 9 bases, J lost 6 bases, and 21 bases lay in between. The CDR3 totals 15 residues. Germline values: CDR1 MNHEY, CDR2 SVGAGI. The CDR3 coding sequence is TGTGCCAGTAGCCTTGGTCTACGGGGCCCCAATGAGCAGTTCTTC. This codes for CASSLGLRGPNEQFF.

The V gene is TRBV7-9, the J gene TRBJ2-5; TRBD2 matches at 13 bases. The V and J ends lost 5 bases and 10 bases, in that order; junction bases with no gene match: 19. This CDR3 region has 18 residues. Germline CDR1 SEHNR, CDR2 FQNEAQ (reference sequence). The CDR3 protein is CASSAASGLAGAIKSQYF. CDR3 DNA: TGTGCCAGCAGCGCTGCTTCCGGACTAGCGGGAGCGATTAAGAGCCAGTACTTC.

This clonotype was found once. An end of the junction does not agree with germline; a read error may underlie this. The rearrangement uses TRBV5-4 and TRBJ2-1, with TRBD1 matching 7 bases. There are 14 residues in the CDR3. Germline CDR1 is SGHNT and CDR2 is YYREEE (reference sequence). The CDR3 sequence is CASSLGRGNNEQLF. DNA for the CDR3: TGTGCCAGCAGCTTGGGCAGGGGGAACAATGAGCAGTTATTC.

Regarding this clonotype: This may be a read error, as it is one base from a much larger clone. This chain uses TRBV7-9 with TRBJ2-7; D is ambiguous. The CDR3 extends over 12 amino acids. The V gene's germline CDR1 is SEHNR and CDR2 FQNEAQ (reference sequence). CDR3 sequence: CATSFRPAEQYF. The DNA of the CDR3 is TGTGCCACCAGCTTTAGGCCCGCCGAGCAGTACTTC.

The count of this clonotype is one. A junction boundary mismatches the germline segment, possibly from a read error. The chain combines TRBV29-1 with TRBJ1-2; 9 bases agree with TRBD1. There are 13 residues in the CDR3. The germline CDR1 and CDR2 sequences are SQVTM and ANQGSEA. CDR3 bases: TGCAGCGGAGGACAGGGGCGGAACTATGGTTACACCTTC. Translation gives CSGGQGRNYGYTF.

The CDR3: CASSYSYGCIDTQYF. DNA for the CDR3: TGTGCCAGCAGTTACTCTTACGGCTGCATAGATACGCAGTATTTT. The chain links TRBV6-5 to TRBJ2-3, with unresolved D. The CDR3 covers 15 residues. V dropped 0 bases and J dropped 5 bases, with 12 bases sitting between them. Germline CDR1 and CDR2: MNHEY and SVGAGI.

Turning to this clonotype: An end of the junction does not agree with germline; a read error may underlie this. V is TRBV11-2 and J is TRBJ2-7; TRBD2 might be the D (5 bases). CDR1 and CDR2 (germline): SGHAT, FQNNGV. The length of the CDR3 is 17 residues. The CDR3 region is CASSIIGEDSWTYEQYF. The CDR3 bases are TGTGCCAGCAGTATCATAGGAGAGGACTCTTGGACCTACGAACAGTACTTC.

With respect to this clonotype: A read error may account for a junction end that differs from germline. J is TRBJ2-7 and V is TRBV11-1, with D tentatively TRBD2 (5 bases). Per germline, CDR1 SGHAT and CDR2 FQDESV (reference sequence). This CDR3 spans 14 amino acids. The CDR3 spells CAGSLASVSYEQYF. The CDR3 DNA sequence: TGTGCCGGCAGCTTAGCGTCGGTCTCCTACGAGCAGTACTTC.

For this clonotype: This CDR3 is missing its conserved last phenylalanine or tryptophan, likely due to a read error. The rearrangement uses TRBV6-1 and TRBJ2-1; 10 nucleotides agree with TRBD2. After removal of 1 base from V and 8 bases from J, the junction contained 5 bases not matched to a gene. The CDR3 sequence is 15 residues long. Germline V gene data show CDR1 as MNHNS and CDR2 as SASEGT. CDR3: CASSEGLAGGHEQFS. For the CDR3, the DNA is TGTGCCAGCAGTGAAGGATTAGCGGGAGGCCATGAGCAGTTCTCC.